This record covers a single T cell receptor beta chain. What it binds is not known. This sample was taken from a study of graft-versus-host responses after intestinal transplantation. Overall study context: Each of the recipients got a multivisceral, liver-intestinal, or isolated intestinal transplant. The whole recipient group had anti-thymocyte globulin induction followed by tacrolimus and steroids for around 3 years. Regarding the study as a whole: Within the allografts of patients who had graft-donor T cell macrochimerism, graft-versus-host to host-versus-graft clonal ratios were high. GvH clones were found in recipient marrow; some appeared first in ileum or blood.

Data came from immunoSEQ multiplex PCR; TCRdb stores just in-frame clones and leaves some out. This table has 35,000 to 50,000 clones, roughly 96% appearing once. This CDR3 is 13 amino acids long. Trimming took 3 bases from V and 6 from J, leaving 11 bases between them. From germline, CDR1 is LNHNV and CDR2 YYDKDF (reference sequence). This chain links TRBV15 with TRBJ1-2; weak D call: TRBD1 (5 bases). The source was unstimulated CD8+ T cells sorted from spleen or lymph node cells, collected before transplant. This TCR was sampled from a human donor who was the organ donor for an intestinal transplant. CDR3 nucleotide sequence: TGTGCCACCAGCAGCAGGGTCGTGGATGGCTACACCTTC. This gives the protein CATSSRVVDGYTF.